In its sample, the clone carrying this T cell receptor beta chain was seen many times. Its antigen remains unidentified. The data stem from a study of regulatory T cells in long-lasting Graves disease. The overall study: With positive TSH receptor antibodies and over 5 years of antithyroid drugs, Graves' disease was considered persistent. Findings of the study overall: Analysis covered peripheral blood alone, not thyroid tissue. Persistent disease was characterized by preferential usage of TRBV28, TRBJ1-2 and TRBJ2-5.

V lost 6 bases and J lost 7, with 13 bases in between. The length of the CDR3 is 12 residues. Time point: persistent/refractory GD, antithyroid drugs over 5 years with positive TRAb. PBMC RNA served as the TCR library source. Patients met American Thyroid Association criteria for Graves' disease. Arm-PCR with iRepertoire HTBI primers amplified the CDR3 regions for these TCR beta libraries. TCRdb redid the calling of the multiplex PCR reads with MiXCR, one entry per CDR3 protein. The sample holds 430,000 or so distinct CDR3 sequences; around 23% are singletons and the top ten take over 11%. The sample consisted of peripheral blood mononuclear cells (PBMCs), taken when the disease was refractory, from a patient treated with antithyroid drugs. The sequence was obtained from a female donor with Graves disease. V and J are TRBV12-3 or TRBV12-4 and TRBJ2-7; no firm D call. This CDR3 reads CASSRNLREQYF. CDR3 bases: TGTGCCAGCAGCCGAAACCTTCGGGAGCAGTACTTC.